The rows below give T cell receptor beta chains drawn from one sample of a study of OX40 agonist ivuxolimab in advanced cancers. The protocol was immunoSEQ multiplex PCR, while the TCRdb copy is restricted to in-frame clones and leaves out a portion. The sample shows approximately 40,000 clones, around 89% of them seen only once. The sequencing here drew on CD4+ or CD8+ T cells sorted from blood, taken in a trial of the OX40 agonist ivuxolimab. These receptors came from an adult with an advanced solid tumor such as melanoma, head and neck, liver or kidney cancer. Both conserved end residues are part of each CDR3. Size tells how often a clone was seen (once, few, many) or the class of an expanded clone, and some rows leave it out.

J | V | size | CDR3
TRBJ2-7 | TRBV9 | NA | CASSVAETSEQYF
TRBJ2-7 | TRBV6-5 | NA | CASSYSGTGVYEQYF
TRBJ2-3 | TRBV15 | NA | CATSSPLAGPRDTQYF
TRBJ2-1 | TRBV6-5 | NA | CASRREQSYNEQFF
TRBJ1-1 | TRBV5-5 | NA | CASSLGPAGTEAFF
TRBJ2-7 | TRBV18 | NA | CASSPSSGSAYEQYF
TRBJ2-3 | TRBV11-2 | NA | CASSQAGQGISDTQYF
TRBJ2-1 | TRBV14 | NA | CASSRHQASYNEQFF
TRBJ2-7 | TRBV29-1 | NA | CSVGQGLGEQYF
TRBJ2-2 | TRBV9 | NA | CASSVADPSGSLGELFF
TRBJ1-1 | TRBV6-6 | few | CASSPSREAFF
TRBJ1-6 | TRBV25-1 | NA | CASSESHSYNSPLHF
TRBJ2-7 | TRBV11-2 | NA | CASSGRLAGRYEQYF
TRBJ2-7 | TRBV11-1 | NA | CASSLTSGPSYEQYF
TRBJ2-5 | TRBV11-1 | NA | CASSQLAGASGETQYF
TRBJ2-7 | TRBV7-9 | NA | CASSLANSGYEQYF
TRBJ2-7 | TRBV6-7 | few | CASSLAPGGPSYEQYF
TRBJ1-1 | TRBV5-3 | once | CARSLSPGGDTEAFF
TRBJ2-1 | TRBV19 | once | CASSIWRGNEQFF
TRBJ1-3 | TRBV6-1 | once | CASSETPSSGNTIYF
TRBJ2-7 | TRBV6-1 | NA | CASTGGGYEQYF
TRBJ1-5 | TRBV15 | NA | CATSRGDYSNQPQHF
TRBJ2-1 | TRBV4-1 | NA | CASSPPSGRIDEQFF
TRBJ2-7 | TRBV27 | once | CASSSGGYSYEQYF
TRBJ2-1 | TRBV7-9 | NA | CASSFEMGEQFF
TRBJ2-2 | TRBV11-2 | NA | CASSLEAGVNTGELFF
TRBJ1-4 | TRBV28 | NA | CASSLGWDGGNEKLFF
TRBJ2-1 | TRBV6-6 | few | CASGAFGNEQFF
TRBJ2-7 | TRBV7-3 | NA | CASSPLDRVHEQYF
TRBJ2-2 | TRBV9 | NA | CASSVAWGTGELFF
TRBJ2-3 | TRBV7-8 | NA | CASSLRLGTGLDTQYF
TRBJ2-7 | TRBV5-1 | NA | CASSDGPYEQYF
TRBJ2-3 | TRBV19 | NA | CASSIGSTDTQYF
TRBJ2-3 | TRBV13 | NA | CASSPRTSVSTDTQYF
TRBJ1-1 | TRBV7-8 | NA | CASSLYANTEAFF
TRBJ2-7 | TRBV6-5 | NA | CASSTIYEQYF
TRBJ2-1 | TRBV30 | NA | CAWSVTGNEQFF
TRBJ2-1 | TRBV28 | NA | CASSPPPAGGNEQFF
TRBJ2-7 | TRBV5-1 | once | CASSLGAGAEQYF
TRBJ1-2 | TRBV5-1 | NA | CASSSEAGYGYTF
TRBJ2-1 | TRBV4-2 | NA | CASSQGTSGVVEQFF
TRBJ2-7 | TRBV29-1 | NA | CSVYGPTYEQYF
TRBJ2-7 | TRBV10-3 | NA | CAISEGGGLYEQYF
TRBJ2-5 | TRBV6-5 | NA | CASGRGPQETQYF
TRBJ2-7 | TRBV5-4 | NA | CASSLYPGERGEQYF
TRBJ2-7 | TRBV28 | NA | CASSFSSVSYEQYF
TRBJ2-7 | TRBV9 | NA | CASSVSSGLDEQYF
TRBJ1-5 | TRBV4-2 | NA | CASSTSLGEYMSNQPQHF
TRBJ2-7 | TRBV4-1 | NA | CASSATWDRGREQYF